This passage covers 31 T cell receptor beta chains from one sample sequenced in a study of blood T cells in healthy people across ages. With a J-beta primer mix and a sample-barcoded 5' primer, a second PCR ran 7 to 11 cycles. TCRdb independently ran MiXCR on the 5' RACE reads; one entry per CDR3 protein. The sample holds about 1.5 million distinct CDR3 sequences, less than 45% seen once. The specimen was blood. The receptors shown here come from a young woman in good health.

The chain uses TRBV6-6 and TRBJ2-1, with D possibly being TRBD1 or TRBD2 (5 bases each). CDR1 MNHNY and CDR2 SVGAGI come from the germline V gene (reference sequence). The CDR3 has 11 residues. V lost 8 bases and J lost 9, with 11 bases in between. This CDR3 reads CASSTGAEQFF. CDR3 in DNA: TGTGCCAGCTCGACCGGGGCTGAGCAGTTCTTC.

The V and J genes are TRBV15 and TRBJ2-5; weak D call: TRBD1 (6 bases). This CDR3 region has 13 residues. V gave up 1 base and J gave up 13 bases, with 16 bases separating them. Germline V CDR1 and CDR2: LNHNV, YYDKDF (reference sequence). In DNA, the CDR3 is TGTGCCACCAGCAGAGCAACGGACAGCGCCTCGTACTTC. Protein product: CATSRATDSASYF.

In this sample, this clonotype turned up a few times. The genes are TRBV27 and TRBJ1-5, with D unclear. The germline V gene encodes CDR1 MNHEY and CDR2 SMNVEV (reference sequence). This CDR3 is built from 13 residues. The V end lost 5 bases, the J end lost 4 bases, and 9 bases lay between the germline ends. DNA for the CDR3: TGTGCCAGCAGTGTATTAGGTAATCAGCCCCAGCATTTT. As protein: CASSVLGNQPQHF.

Notes on this clonotype: A much larger clone lies one base from this, so it may be a read error. The J gene is TRBJ1-2, the V gene TRBV10-3; possible D gene TRBD1, 5 bases. This CDR3 spans 13 amino acids. Germline assignment: CDR1 ENHRY and CDR2 SYGVKD. The CDR3 spells CAISGLTAYGCTF. CDR3 coding DNA: TGTGCCATCAGTGGTTTGACAGCCTATGGCTGCACCTTC.

Details on this clonotype: Sequence at one end of the junction differs from germline and may be a read error. V and J are TRBV12-3 or TRBV12-4 and TRBJ2-7; TRBD2 matches at 8 bases. The J call may be incorrect, as the DNA end agrees better with TRBJ2-5. The CDR3 is 15 residues long. The CDR3 DNA follows: TGTGCCGGCAGAATTAGCGGGGTGTACCAAGAGACCCAGTACTTC. It encodes CAGRISGVYQETQYF.

This chain links TRBV2 with TRBJ1-2, with 9 bases lining up with TRBD1. This CDR3 spans 15 amino acids. Germline trimming cut 8 bases from V and 5 bases from J; bases unmatched to any gene: 12. Germline V gives CDR1 SNHLY, CDR2 FYNNEI. The CDR3, as DNA: TGTGCCAGCCAGGATCCGGGACAGGGCCATTATGGCTACACCTTC. As protein: CASQDPGQGHYGYTF.

This sequence joins TRBV30 and TRBJ1-5; possibly TRBD1 for D (6 bases). The CDR3 loop spans 14 amino acids. The germline V gene has CDR1 GTSNPN and CDR2 SVGIG (reference sequence). V dropped 3 bases and J dropped 3 bases, with 12 bases sitting between them. CDR3 amino acids: CAWSAGTINQPQHF. CDR3 DNA sequence: TGTGCCTGGAGCGCCGGGACAATCAATCAGCCCCAGCATTTT.

This chain joins TRBV4-1 and TRBJ2-1; TRBD2 agrees at 9 bases. The J call may not be correct, given that the DNA end is closer to TRBJ2-7. The CDR3 is made up of 15 amino acids. Per the germline V gene, CDR1 is MGHRA and CDR2 is YSYEKL. CDR3 loop: CASSTQRGEDNEQYF. The CDR3 region has the DNA TGCGCCAGCAGCACTCAGCGGGGGGAGGACAATGAGCAGTACTTC.

This clonotype was detected a few times. V usage is TRBV4-3 and J usage is TRBJ1-2, with 11 positions matching TRBD1. V lost 4 bases to trimming and J lost 5 bases; unmatched junction nucleotides: 9. Germline CDR1 reads LGHNA; CDR2 reads YSLEER. This CDR3 has 16 amino acids. CDR3 DNA sequence: TGCGCCAGCAGCCGGGGACAGGGGGTAGTAGGTTATGGCTACACCTTC. Protein product: CASSRGQGVVGYGYTF.

This clonotype was recorded a few times. The rearrangement links TRBV12-3 or TRBV12-4 to TRBJ2-7; the D gene is possibly TRBD2 (6 bases). The CDR3 is made up of 15 amino acids. Trimming cost V 5 bases and J 5 bases, with 19 bases left between them. This CDR3 is CASSPPGGEPHEQYF. The CDR3 DNA reads as TGTGCCAGCAGTCCCCCCGGGGGAGAACCCCACGAGCAGTACTTC.

The chain carries TRBV20-1 and TRBJ1-1; D might be TRBD1 (5 bases). Germline assignment: CDR1 DFQATT and CDR2 SNEGSKA (reference sequence). Trimming removed 1 base from V and 4 bases from J, with 16 bases in between. The CDR3 covers 15 residues. DNA of the CDR3: TGCAGTGCTAGAGGCGGGCGGGGGTTTGGCACTGAAGCTTTCTTT. This gives the protein CSARGGRGFGTEAFF.

This clonotype has more than one count but fewer than ten. The chain joins TRBV6-2 or TRBV6-3 to TRBJ2-6; unclear D gene. V was clipped by 5 bases and J by 2 bases, with 10 bases between them. The germline CDR1 and CDR2 sequences are MNHEY and SVGEGT. The CDR3 runs to 15 residues. CDR3 coding DNA: TGTGCCAGCAGTGTGGGCTGGGCTGGGGCCAACGTCCTGACTTTC. It codes for CASSVGWAGANVLTF.

The chain employs TRBV2 and TRBJ1-1; no reliable D call. The CDR3 runs to 13 residues. V was cut by 6 bases and J by 8 bases, with 16 bases left in between. Germline V gene data show CDR1 as SNHLY and CDR2 as FYNNEI. The CDR3 coding sequence is TGTGCCAGCAGGCCCAGCCAGGCGGCGGAAGCTTTCTTT. The encoded protein is CASRPSQAAEAFF.

The chain uses TRBV9 and TRBJ2-5, with a tentative D call TRBD1 (6 bases). The J call may not be correct, given that the DNA end is closer to TRBJ2-7. The CDR3 is 15 amino acids. The germline CDR1 and CDR2 sequences are SGDLS and YYNGEE. The CDR3 DNA is TGTGCCAGCAGCCCCTCAACCGGGACATCCACCGAGCAGTACTTC. Its translation is CASSPSTGTSTEQYF.

This clonotype was counted only a few times. A read error may account for a junction end that differs from germline. The J gene is TRBJ2-3, the V gene TRBV7-9; TRBD2 aligns across 10 bases. From germline, CDR1 is SEHNR and CDR2 FQNEAQ (reference sequence). The length of the CDR3 is 16 residues. The CDR3 spells CASSPSGGPSTDTQYF. The CDR3 nucleotides are TGTGCCAGCAGCCCTAGCGGGGGACCGAGCACGGATACGCAGTATTTT.

This clonotype turned up a few times. The chain has TRBV7-6 and TRBJ2-3; 7 nucleotides line up with TRBD1. Germline trimming cut 5 bases from V and 0 bases from J; bases unmatched to any gene: 8. The CDR3 runs 16 residues. Germline V lookup: CDR1 SGHVS, CDR2 FNYEAQ. In nucleotides, the CDR3 is TGTGCCAGCAGCCGAGGGTCGGGACAGAGCACAGATACGCAGTATTTT. Its translation is CASSRGSGQSTDTQYF.

This chain connects TRBV12-3 or TRBV12-4 to TRBJ2-3; possible D gene TRBD1, 5 bases. V was trimmed by 7 bases and J by 6 bases, leaving 14 bases between them. This CDR3 spans 13 amino acids. This CDR3 is CASKGATTDTQYF. The CDR3 coding sequence is TGTGCCAGCAAAGGGGCCACGACTGATACGCAGTATTTT.

The V gene is TRBV20-1, the J gene TRBJ2-1; TRBD2 matches 8 bases. Germline CDR1 is DFQATT and CDR2 is SNEGSKA (reference sequence). This CDR3 region has 17 residues. V lost 0 bases and J lost 1; bases outside the gene matches: 8. CDR3: CSARDPPSGRSYNEQFF. The CDR3 coding sequence is TGCAGTGCTAGAGATCCCCCTAGCGGGCGTTCCTACAATGAGCAGTTCTTC.

The sample holds a few counts of this clonotype. The genes are TRBV20-1 and TRBJ2-1; 7 bases match TRBD1. Germline CDR1 reads DFQATT; CDR2 reads SNEGSKA (reference sequence). CDR3 length: 11 amino acids. The V segment lost 7 bases and the J segment 13 bases; nucleotides outside the gene matches: 10. CDR3 in amino acids: CSVRWGQTQFF. CDR3 coding DNA: TGCAGTGTCCGATGGGGACAGACCCAGTTCTTC.

The chain couples TRBV3-1 to TRBJ1-2; D might be TRBD1 (5 bases). Germline V CDR1 and CDR2: LGHDT, YNNKEL (reference sequence). The V gene lost 4 bases and the J gene lost 6 bases, with 15 bases spanning the gap. This CDR3 comprises 14 residues. The CDR3 region has the DNA TGTGCCAGCAGCCGCCAGGGACGGAATAATGGCTACACCTTC. It translates to CASSRQGRNNGYTF.

The chain links TRBV6-2 or TRBV6-3 to TRBJ2-1; 9 nucleotides line up with TRBD1. The CDR3 consists of 15 residues. Germline CDR1 reads MNHEY; CDR2 reads SVGEGT. After removal of 6 bases from V and 6 bases from J, the junction contained 9 bases not matched to a gene. As DNA, the CDR3 is TGTGCCAGCAGGCCGGGACAGGGAGGTTTCAATGAGCAGTTCTTC. It translates to CASRPGQGGFNEQFF.

This sequence joins TRBV10-3 and TRBJ2-1, with D maybe TRBD1 (5 bases). Germline values: CDR1 ENHRY, CDR2 SYGVKD. This CDR3 has 13 residues. V was pared by 2 bases and J by 3 bases, with 5 bases between. CDR3 in DNA: TGTGCCATCAGTGAGGACAGCTACAATGAGCAGTTCTTC. Its protein is CAISEDSYNEQFF.

In this sample, this clonotype turned up once. The V and J genes are TRBV7-9 and TRBJ1-1, with 9 positions matching TRBD1. This CDR3 is built from 14 residues. The J segment lost 8 bases and the V segment lost 5 bases, leaving 9 bases of the junction unmatched. CDR1 and CDR2 (germline): SEHNR, FQNEAQ (reference sequence). The CDR3 coding sequence is TGTGCCAGCAGCCCGGGACAGGGCCTCCCAGAAGCTTTCTTT. Its protein product is CASSPGQGLPEAFF.

CDR3 DNA: TGCAGTGCTAGACCCCTTATGAACACTGAAGCTTTCTTT. The encoded protein is CSARPLMNTEAFF. The chain couples TRBV20-1 to TRBJ1-1; D is unresolved. Between the trimmed V and J ends, which lost 2 bases and 0 bases, there was a span of 7 bases. Germline loops: CDR1 DFQATT, CDR2 SNEGSKA (reference sequence). The CDR3 is 13 amino acids.

A few counts support this clonotype. The V gene is TRBV12-3 or TRBV12-4, the J gene TRBJ1-2; D is possibly TRBD1 (5 bases). Deletions cut 3 bases from V and 9 bases from J, with 11 bases between. The CDR3 has 12 amino acids. CDR3 amino acids: CASSFRRDSYTF. CDR3 in DNA: TGTGCCAGCAGTTTTCGCAGGGATAGCTACACCTTC.

The chain recombines TRBV27 with TRBJ2-1; a weak D match, TRBD1 (5 bases). This CDR3 has 14 residues. V lost 6 bases to trimming and J lost 0 bases, with 9 bases between them. Germline CDR1 is MNHEY and CDR2 is SMNVEV (reference sequence). In nucleotides, the CDR3 is TGTGCCAGCAGACAGGCCCTCTCCTACAATGAGCAGTTCTTC. The encoded protein is CASRQALSYNEQFF.

In this sample, this clonotype turned up once. The chain is built from TRBV12-3 or TRBV12-4 and TRBJ2-5; TRBD2 matches at 7 bases. J gave up 11 bases and V 3 bases, and 21 bases lay outside the gene matches. The CDR3 sequence is 17 residues long. CDR3 amino acids: CASSLWRRSGTSDEQYF. In nucleotides, the CDR3 is TGTGCCAGCAGTTTGTGGAGGAGGAGCGGGACCTCGGATGAGCAGTACTTC.

This clonotype has only a few counts. The chain couples TRBV7-9 to TRBJ1-1; D unresolved. Germline CDR1 reads SEHNR; CDR2 reads FQNEAQ (reference sequence). V was shortened by 6 bases and J by 0 bases, with 8 bases between the two germline ends. The CDR3 contains 13 residues. This CDR3 reads CASSPVLNTEAFF. The CDR3 region has the DNA TGTGCCAGCAGTCCCGTTTTGAACACTGAAGCTTTCTTT.

The table lists this clonotype with a few counts. The genes are TRBV4-3 and TRBJ1-6; D call uncertain. The germline V gene has CDR1 LGHNA and CDR2 YSLEER. This CDR3 has 15 residues. Trimming took off 0 bases at V and 7 bases at J, with 10 bases between the two ends. The CDR3, as DNA: TGCGCCAGCAGCCAAGAATCGGGAGACAATTCACCCCTCCACTTT. Its protein product is CASSQESGDNSPLHF.

The CDR3 region has the DNA TGTGCCACCAGCGGACACGGATACTATGGCTACACCTTC. Its translation: CATSGHGYYGYTF. This chain joins TRBV15 and TRBJ1-2; a weak D match, TRBD1 (5 bases). CDR1 and CDR2 from the germline V gene are LNHNV and YYDKDF (reference sequence). With 5 bases removed from V and 3 bases from J, the gap between germline ends came to 10 bases. CDR3 size: 13 residues.

This sequence joins TRBV4-1 and TRBJ2-1; TRBD2 matches 9 bases. Germline CDR1 is MGHRA and CDR2 is YSYEKL. The CDR3 consists of 18 residues. Trimming cost V 0 bases and J 0 bases; bases outside gene matches: 6. This chain's CDR3 is CASSQDQWRGGSYNEQFF. CDR3 coding DNA: TGCGCCAGCAGCCAAGATCAATGGCGGGGGGGCTCCTACAATGAGCAGTTCTTC.